The clone carrying this TCR beta chain was observed a handful of times. Its cognate antigen is unknown. Naive, central memory, regulatory and stem cell-like memory cells within the CD4+ compartment were sorted using CD45RO/CCR7/CD25/CD127/CD95/CD27. Over 95% purity was reached by all sorted populations. The whole isolated RNA underwent reverse transcription, so sequencing captured expressed TCRB transcripts. Produced via immunoSEQ multiplex PCR; TCRdb's table is partial and in-frame only. The sample has nearly 350,000 clones, around 9.3% seen once. These data belong to a study of beta chain features in type 1 diabetes. Study-level results: Researchers report that Type 1 diabetes patients had moderately but significantly shorter TCRB CDR3s across all four CD4+ subsets. VDJ junctions in type 1 diabetes patients carried more deletions and fewer insertions. PCR might favor shorter templates, but any such skew would affect patients and controls equally.

The receptor's source is a man younger than 40 with type 1 diabetes. Sequencing used central memory CD4+ T cells from blood.

CDR3 bases: TGTGCCAGCAGCTCATCCGGGACAGGGTCTGGCTACACCTTC. It is translated as CASSSSGTGSGYTF. The chain combines TRBV28 with TRBJ1-2; 9 bases match TRBD1. This CDR3 is built from 14 residues. V lost 6 bases, J lost 7 bases, and 9 bases stayed unmatched. Germline CDR1 reads MDHEN; CDR2 reads SYDVKM.